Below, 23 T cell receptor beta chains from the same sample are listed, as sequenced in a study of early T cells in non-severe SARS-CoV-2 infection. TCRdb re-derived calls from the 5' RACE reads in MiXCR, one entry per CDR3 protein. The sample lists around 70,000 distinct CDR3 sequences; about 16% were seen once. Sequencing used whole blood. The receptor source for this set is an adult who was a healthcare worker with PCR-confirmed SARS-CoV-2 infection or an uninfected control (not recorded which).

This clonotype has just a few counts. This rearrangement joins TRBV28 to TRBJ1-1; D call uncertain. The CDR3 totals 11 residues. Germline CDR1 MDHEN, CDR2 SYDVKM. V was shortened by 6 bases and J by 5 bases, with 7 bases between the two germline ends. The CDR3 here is CASRRSTEAFF. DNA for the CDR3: TGTGCCAGCAGGCGTTCGACTGAAGCTTTCTTT.

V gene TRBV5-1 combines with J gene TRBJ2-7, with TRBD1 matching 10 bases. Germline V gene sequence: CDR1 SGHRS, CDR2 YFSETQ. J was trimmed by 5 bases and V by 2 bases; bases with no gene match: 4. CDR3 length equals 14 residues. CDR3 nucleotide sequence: TGCGCCAGCAGCTTCGGACAGGGGGTCCACGAGCAGTACTTC. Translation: CASSFGQGVHEQYF.

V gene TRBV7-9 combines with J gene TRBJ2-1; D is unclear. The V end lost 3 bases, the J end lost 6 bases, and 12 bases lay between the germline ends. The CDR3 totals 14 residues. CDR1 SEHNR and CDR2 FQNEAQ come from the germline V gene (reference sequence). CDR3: CASSLYRTTNEQFF. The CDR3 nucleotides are TGTGCCAGCAGCTTGTACCGGACCACCAATGAGCAGTTCTTC.

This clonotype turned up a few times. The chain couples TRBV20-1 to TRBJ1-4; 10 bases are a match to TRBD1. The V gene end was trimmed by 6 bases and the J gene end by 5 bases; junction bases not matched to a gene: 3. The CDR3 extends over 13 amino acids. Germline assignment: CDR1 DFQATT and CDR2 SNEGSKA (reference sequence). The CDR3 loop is CSAPTGGNEKLFF. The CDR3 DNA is TGCAGTGCCCCGACAGGGGGCAATGAAAAACTGTTTTTT.

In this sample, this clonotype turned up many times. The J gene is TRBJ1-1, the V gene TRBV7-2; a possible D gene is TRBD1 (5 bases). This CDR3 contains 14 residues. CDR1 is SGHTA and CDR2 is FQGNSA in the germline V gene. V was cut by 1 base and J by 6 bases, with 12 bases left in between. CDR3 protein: CASSLEGRAAEAFF. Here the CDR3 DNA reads TGTGCCAGCAGCTTAGAGGGCAGGGCTGCTGAAGCTTTCTTT.

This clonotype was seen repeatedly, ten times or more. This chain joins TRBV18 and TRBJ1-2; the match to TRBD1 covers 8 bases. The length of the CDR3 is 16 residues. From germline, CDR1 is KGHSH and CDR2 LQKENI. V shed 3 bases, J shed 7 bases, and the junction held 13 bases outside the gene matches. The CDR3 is CASSPQAGQGAGGYTF. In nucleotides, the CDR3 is TGTGCCAGCTCACCCCAGGCCGGACAGGGAGCTGGTGGCTACACCTTC.

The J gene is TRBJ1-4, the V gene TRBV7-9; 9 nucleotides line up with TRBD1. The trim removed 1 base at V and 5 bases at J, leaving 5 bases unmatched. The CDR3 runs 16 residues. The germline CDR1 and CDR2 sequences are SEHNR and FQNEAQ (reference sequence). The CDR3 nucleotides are TGTGCCAGCAGCTTAGGTTCCGGGACAGGGAATGAAAAACTGTTTTTT. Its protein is CASSLGSGTGNEKLFF. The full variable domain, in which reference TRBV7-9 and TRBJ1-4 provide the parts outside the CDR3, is DTGVSQNPRHKITKRGQNVTFRCDPISEHNRLYWYRQTLGQGPEFLTYFQNEAQLEKSRLLSDRFSAERPKGSFSTLEIQRTEQGDSAMYLCASSLGSGTGNEKLFFGSGTQLSVL.

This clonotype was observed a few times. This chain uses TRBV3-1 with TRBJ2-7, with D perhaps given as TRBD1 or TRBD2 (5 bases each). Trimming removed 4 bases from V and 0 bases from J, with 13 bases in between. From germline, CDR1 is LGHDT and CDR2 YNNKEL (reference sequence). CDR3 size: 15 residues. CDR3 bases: TGTGCCAGCAGCCTCGGGACGGTGGGCTCCTACGAGCAGTACTTC. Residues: CASSLGTVGSYEQYF.

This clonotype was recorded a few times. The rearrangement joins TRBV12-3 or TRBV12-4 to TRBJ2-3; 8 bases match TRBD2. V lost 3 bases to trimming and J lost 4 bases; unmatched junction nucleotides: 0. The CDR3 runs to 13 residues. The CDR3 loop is CASSFGGADTQYF. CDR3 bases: TGTGCCAGCAGTTTCGGGGGGGCAGATACGCAGTATTTT.

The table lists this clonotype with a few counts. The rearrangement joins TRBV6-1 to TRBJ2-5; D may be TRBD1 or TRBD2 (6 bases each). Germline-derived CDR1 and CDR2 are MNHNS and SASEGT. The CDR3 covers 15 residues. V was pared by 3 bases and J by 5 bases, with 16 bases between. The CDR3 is CASSEEIGGRETQYF. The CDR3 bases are TGTGCCAGCAGTGAGGAGATCGGGGGCAGGGAGACCCAGTACTTC.

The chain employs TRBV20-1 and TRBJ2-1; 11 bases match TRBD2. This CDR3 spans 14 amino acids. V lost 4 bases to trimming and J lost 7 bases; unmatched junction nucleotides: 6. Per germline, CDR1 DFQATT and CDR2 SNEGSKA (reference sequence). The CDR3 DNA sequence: TGCAGTGCTAATTGGCCTAGCGGGAGGAATGAGCAGTTCTTC. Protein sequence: CSANWPSGRNEQFF.

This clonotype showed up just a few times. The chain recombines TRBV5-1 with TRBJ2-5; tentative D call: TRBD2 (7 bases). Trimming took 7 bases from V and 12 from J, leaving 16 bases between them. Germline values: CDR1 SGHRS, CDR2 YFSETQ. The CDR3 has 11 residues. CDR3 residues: CASGRQAGEYF. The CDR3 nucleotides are TGCGCCAGCGGCCGACAGGCGGGGGAGTACTTC.

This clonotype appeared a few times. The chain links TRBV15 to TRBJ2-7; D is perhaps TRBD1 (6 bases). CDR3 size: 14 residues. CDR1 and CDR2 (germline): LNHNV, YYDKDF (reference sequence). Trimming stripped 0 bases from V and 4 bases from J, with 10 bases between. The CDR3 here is CATSRDRGLYEQYF. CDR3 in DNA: TGTGCCACCAGCAGAGACAGGGGTCTATACGAGCAGTACTTC. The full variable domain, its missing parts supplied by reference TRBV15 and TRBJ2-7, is DAMVIQNPRYQVTQFGKPVTLSCSQTLNHNVMYWYQQKSSQAPKLLFHYYDKDFNNEADTPDNFQSRRPNTSFCFLDIRSPGLGDTAMYLCATSRDRGLYEQYFGPGTRLTVT.

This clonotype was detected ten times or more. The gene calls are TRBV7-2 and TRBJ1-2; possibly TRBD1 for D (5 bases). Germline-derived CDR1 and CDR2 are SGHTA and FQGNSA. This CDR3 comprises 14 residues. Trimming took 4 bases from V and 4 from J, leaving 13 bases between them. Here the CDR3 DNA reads TGTGCCAGCAGCTATAGTGGGGGTGGCTATGGCTACACCTTC. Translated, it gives CASSYSGGGYGYTF.

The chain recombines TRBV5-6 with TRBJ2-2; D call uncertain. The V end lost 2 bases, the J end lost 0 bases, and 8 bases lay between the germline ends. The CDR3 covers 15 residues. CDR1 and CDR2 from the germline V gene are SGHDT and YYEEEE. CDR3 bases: TGTGCCAGCAGCTTCGGGCTTGCGAACACCGGGGAGCTGTTTTTT. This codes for CASSFGLANTGELFF.

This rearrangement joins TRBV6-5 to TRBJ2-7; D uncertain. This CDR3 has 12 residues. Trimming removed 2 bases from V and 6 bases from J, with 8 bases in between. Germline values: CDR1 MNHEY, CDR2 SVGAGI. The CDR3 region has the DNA TGTGCCAGCAGTTACGGGGTAGGCGAGCAGTACTTC. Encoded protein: CASSYGVGEQYF.

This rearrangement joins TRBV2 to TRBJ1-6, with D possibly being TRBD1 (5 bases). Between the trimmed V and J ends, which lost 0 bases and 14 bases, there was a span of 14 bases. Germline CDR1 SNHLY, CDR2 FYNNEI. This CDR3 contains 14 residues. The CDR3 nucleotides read TGTGCCAGCAGTGAAGCGGGGGGTTATCTTTCCCTCCACTTT. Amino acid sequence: CASSEAGGYLSLHF.

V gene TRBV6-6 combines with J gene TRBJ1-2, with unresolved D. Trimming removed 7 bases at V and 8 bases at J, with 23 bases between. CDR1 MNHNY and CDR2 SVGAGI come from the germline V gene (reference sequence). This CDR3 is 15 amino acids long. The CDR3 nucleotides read TGTGCCAGCACCCATAAAGGCGCGGCGGTGGGCGGCTACACCTTC. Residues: CASTHKGAAVGGYTF.

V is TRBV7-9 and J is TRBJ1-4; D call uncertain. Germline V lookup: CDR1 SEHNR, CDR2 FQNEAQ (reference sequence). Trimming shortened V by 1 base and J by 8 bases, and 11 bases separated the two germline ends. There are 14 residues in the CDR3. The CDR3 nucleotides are TGTGCCAGCAGCTTAGAATCGTCAAAGGAAAAACTGTTTTTT. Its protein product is CASSLESSKEKLFF.

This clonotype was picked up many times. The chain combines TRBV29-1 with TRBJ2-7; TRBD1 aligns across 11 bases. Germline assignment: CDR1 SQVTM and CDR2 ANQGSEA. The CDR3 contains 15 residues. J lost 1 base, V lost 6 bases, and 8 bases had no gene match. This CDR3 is CSVEDRDRGSYEQYF. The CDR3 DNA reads TGCAGCGTCGAGGACCGGGACAGGGGGTCCTACGAGCAGTACTTC.

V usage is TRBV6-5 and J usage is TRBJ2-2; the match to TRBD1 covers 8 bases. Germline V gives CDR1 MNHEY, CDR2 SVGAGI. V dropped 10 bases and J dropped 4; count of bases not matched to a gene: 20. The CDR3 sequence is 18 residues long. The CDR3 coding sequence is TGTGCCACCCCTAAAGGGTGGGGCTCAGGGGGCACCACCGGGGAGCTGTTTTTT. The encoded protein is CATPKGWGSGGTTGELFF.

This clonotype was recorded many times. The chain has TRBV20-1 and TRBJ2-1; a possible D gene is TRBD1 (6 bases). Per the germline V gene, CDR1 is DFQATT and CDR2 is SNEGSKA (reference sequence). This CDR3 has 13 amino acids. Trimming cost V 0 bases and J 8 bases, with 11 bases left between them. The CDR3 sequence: CSARDMWGHEQFF. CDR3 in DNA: TGCAGTGCTAGAGACATGTGGGGGCATGAGCAGTTCTTC.

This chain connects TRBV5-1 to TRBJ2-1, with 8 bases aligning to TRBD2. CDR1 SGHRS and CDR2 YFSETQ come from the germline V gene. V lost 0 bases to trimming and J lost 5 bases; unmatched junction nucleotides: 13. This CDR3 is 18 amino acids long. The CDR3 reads CASSLELREAWGNNEQFF. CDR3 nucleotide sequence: TGCGCCAGCAGCTTGGAGTTGCGGGAGGCGTGGGGTAACAATGAGCAGTTCTTC.